Included here is one TCR beta chain sequence, with context. A read error may produce the germline difference seen at one junction end. This CDR3 contains 16 residues. Germline-derived CDR1 and CDR2 are KGHDR and SFDVKD. The data were taken from a study of CD8 T cells in Susac syndrome. Reverse transcription of 0.5 to 1 ug RNA was performed with random hexamers. MiXCR was run by TCRdb on the immunoSEQ multiplex PCR reads, yielding one entry per CDR3 protein. The repertoire holds under 300,000 distinct CDR3 sequences, with 90% to 96% as singletons. This chain connects TRBV24-1 to TRBJ1-5; tentative D call: TRBD1 (6 bases). This receptor was identified in a human donor with Susac syndrome. Specimen: CD4+ T cells from PBMCs. The CDR3 is CATSGEKGGSYQPQHF. DNA for the CDR3: TGTGCCACCAGTGGTGAAAAGGGGGGTAGCTATCAGCCCCAGCATTTT.